The 15 T cell receptor beta chains presented below share a single source sample, sequenced in a study of blood T cell repertoires in COVID-19. The table came from immunoSEQ multiplex PCR; TCRdb's copy has only in-frame clones and leaves some out. The table lists about 250,000 clones, around nine tenths of them singletons. The sample consisted of peripheral blood. These receptor sequences come from a woman in her fifties or sixties who had recovered from COVID-19.

The V gene is TRBV29-1, the J gene TRBJ1-3; D uncertain. Germline V lookup: CDR1 SQVTM, CDR2 ANQGSEA. Trimming cost V 4 bases and J 0 bases, with 16 bases left between them. The CDR3 contains 16 residues. The CDR3 spells CSVVLPREISGNTIYF. In nucleotides, the CDR3 is TGCAGCGTTGTCCTCCCGAGGGAGATCTCTGGAAACACCATATATTTT.

The chain links TRBV5-1 to TRBJ1-2, with a weak D call TRBD1 (6 bases). The germline V gene encodes CDR1 SGHRS and CDR2 YFSETQ. The CDR3 is 14 residues long. V was shortened by 0 bases and J by 3 bases, with 9 bases between the two germline ends. The CDR3 DNA reads TGCGCCAGCAGCTTGGGACAGGCGTACTATGGCTACACCTTC. Its protein product is CASSLGQAYYGYTF.

The chain carries TRBV4-1 and TRBJ1-5; 10 bases map to TRBD1. The CDR3 has 17 residues. Germline CDR1 reads MGHRA; CDR2 reads YSYEKL. J was trimmed by 7 bases and V by 4 bases; bases with no gene match: 13. CDR3 sequence reads: CASSRETGQGLWQPQHF. Written as DNA, the CDR3 is TGCGCCAGCAGCCGCGAAACGGGACAGGGGTTATGGCAGCCCCAGCATTTT.

This sequence joins TRBV3-1 (or the pseudogene TRBV3-2) and TRBJ1-2; D gene unclear. V lost 3 bases and J 8 bases, leaving 22 bases between the germline ends. The CDR3 runs 16 residues. Germline assignment: CDR1 LGHDT and CDR2 YNNKEL (reference sequence). CDR3 loop: CASSQFHNLAFTGYTF. CDR3 nucleotide sequence: TGTGCCAGCAGCCAGTTCCATAACCTGGCCTTCACGGGCTACACCTTC.

The chain is built from TRBV7-2 and TRBJ1-5; 7 bases map to TRBD1. Trimming at V came to 5 bases and at J to 5 bases, leaving 9 bases not matched to a gene. CDR1 is SGHTA and CDR2 is FQGNSA in the germline V gene. CDR3 length: 15 residues. CDR3 in DNA: TGTGCCAGCAGCCCCCGAGGGGGCGGAGATCAGCCCCAGCATTTT. This encodes CASSPRGGGDQPQHF.

This chain connects TRBV5-4 to TRBJ1-1; a weak D match, TRBD1 (6 bases). This CDR3 is built from 15 residues. Germline V CDR1 and CDR2: SGHNT, YYREEE (reference sequence). V lost 2 bases and J 0 bases, leaving 11 bases between the germline ends. DNA of the CDR3: TGTGCCAGCAGCTTAGTGGGGGACATGAACACTGAAGCTTTCTTT. It yields the protein CASSLVGDMNTEAFF.

The V call is TRBV9, the J call TRBJ2-1; TRBD2 agrees at 12 bases. From germline, CDR1 is SGDLS and CDR2 YYNGEE. This CDR3 is 19 amino acids long. Trimming removed 2 bases from V and 0 bases from J; junction bases left unmatched: 9. The CDR3 here is CASSVTSGGPTSSYNEQFF. The DNA of the CDR3 is TGTGCCAGCAGCGTGACTAGCGGGGGCCCCACTAGCTCCTACAATGAGCAGTTCTTC.

The chain is built from TRBV28 and TRBJ2-5; 10 bases agree with TRBD1. V shed 4 bases, J shed 5 bases, and the junction held 10 bases outside the gene matches. The germline gives CDR1 MDHEN, CDR2 SYDVKM. CDR3 length: 16 amino acids. The CDR3 sequence is CASSSNDRGRLETQYF. In DNA, the CDR3 is TGTGCCAGCAGTTCCAACGACAGGGGGCGTTTGGAGACCCAGTACTTC.

For the CDR3, the DNA is TGCGCCAGCAGACTAGCGGGGGGGAGAGAGACCCAGTACTTC. It encodes CASRLAGGRETQYF. The V gene is TRBV5-1, the J gene TRBJ2-5; 13 bases match TRBD2. J gave up 4 bases and V 5 bases, and 2 bases lay outside the gene matches. Per the germline V gene, CDR1 is SGHRS and CDR2 is YFSETQ. The CDR3 has 14 amino acids.

The chain uses TRBV19 and TRBJ1-6; 7 bases fit TRBD1. The V gene's germline CDR1 is LNHDA and CDR2 SQIVND (reference sequence). The CDR3 loop spans 16 amino acids. The V and J ends lost 5 bases and 1 base, in that order; junction bases with no gene match: 5. DNA for the CDR3: TGTGCCAGTAGTTTACGACAGGGTTCCTATAATTCACCCCTCCACTTT. Translating gives CASSLRQGSYNSPLHF.

This clone appeared a single time. The rearrangement links TRBV9 to TRBJ2-3, with D possibly TRBD2 on 6 matching bases. The CDR3 length is 14 residues. Trimming cost V 4 bases and J 2 bases, with 11 bases left between them. Germline V gives CDR1 SGDLS, CDR2 YYNGEE. Written as DNA, the CDR3 is TGTGCCAGCAGCCCCGGGACTTACACAGATACGCAGTATTTT. Translating gives CASSPGTYTDTQYF.

This sequence joins TRBV5-1 and TRBJ1-2, with no clear D. This CDR3 comprises 14 residues. The V gene's germline CDR1 is SGHRS and CDR2 YFSETQ. Trimming shortened V by 0 bases and J by 1 base, and 7 bases separated the two germline ends. CDR3 DNA: TGCGCCAGCAGCTTGGCCCGGGGTAACTATGGCTACACCTTC. It translates to CASSLARGNYGYTF.

V gene TRBV6-5 combines with J gene TRBJ2-7, with 7 bases fitting TRBD2. V was pared by 9 bases and J by 6 bases, with 17 bases of the junction left unmatched. CDR3 length equals 15 residues. The germline V gene encodes CDR1 MNHEY and CDR2 SVGAGI. The CDR3 DNA reads TGTGCCAGTCAACTGCGGGGGTTCTCAGCGGGCGAGCAGTACTTC. Translating it yields CASQLRGFSAGEQYF.

V and J are TRBV2 and TRBJ1-5, with D hard to call. The V end was cut by 6 bases, the J end by 6 bases, with 12 bases between. Germline-derived CDR1 and CDR2 are SNHLY and FYNNEI. The CDR3 covers 13 residues. The CDR3 nucleotides read TGTGCCAGCAGAGGAACAGCCCTTCAGCCCCAGCATTTT. Its translation is CASRGTALQPQHF. The full variable domain, with the rest looked up from reference TRBV2 and TRBJ1-5, is EPEVTQTPSHQVTQMGQEVILRCVPISNHLYFYWYRQILGQKVEFLVSFYNNEISEKSEIFDDQFSVERPDGSNFTLKIRSTKLEDSAMYFCASRGTALQPQHFGDGTRLSIL.

This clone came up a few times. The rearrangement links TRBV27 to TRBJ2-7; possible D gene TRBD1, 5 bases. Germline V gene lookup returns CDR1 MNHEY and CDR2 SMNVEV (reference sequence). Between the trimmed V and J ends, which lost 0 bases and 1 base, there was a span of 13 bases. This CDR3 comprises 16 residues. The CDR3 loop reads CASSLSQGSKSYEQYF. In DNA, the CDR3 is TGTGCCAGCAGTTTATCGCAGGGCTCGAAATCCTACGAGCAGTACTTC.